This T cell receptor (beta chain) was sequenced in a study of shared clonotypes between healthy human individuals. The germline CDR1 and CDR2 sequences are SGHTA and FQGNSA. The CDR3 is 14 residues long. Germline trimming cut 2 bases from V and 7 bases from J; bases unmatched to any gene: 0. Measured with immunoSEQ multiplex PCR; TCRdb has only the in-frame clones, and not every one. The sample lists 450,000 to 650,000 clones, around 78% occurring once. This TCR came from a woman between 40 and 50 years old in good health. Some clones in this sample may be carry-over from other donors' samples. The sample comprised PBMCs. The chain links TRBV7-2 to TRBJ2-1, with 12 positions matching TRBD2. In nucleotides, the CDR3 is TGTGCCAGCAGCTTAACTAGCGGGGGGAATGAGCAGTTCTTC. It encodes CASSLTSGGNEQFF.